Below, 24 T cell receptor beta chains from the same sample are listed, as sequenced in a study of blood T cell repertoires in COVID-19. Data came from immunoSEQ multiplex PCR; TCRdb stores just in-frame clones and leaves some out. The data contain approximately 250,000 clones, nearly 85% of them singletons. What was sequenced was peripheral blood. The receptors originated from a human donor in a cohort sampled during active COVID-19.

Note on this clone: This sample includes further DNA sequences coding for the same CDR3. The V call is TRBV27, the J call TRBJ1-1; 7 nucleotides match TRBD1. Losses at the gene ends were 5 bases for V and 1 base for J; bases not matched to a gene: 7. The CDR3 covers 15 residues. Germline CDR1 reads MNHEY; CDR2 reads SMNVEV (reference sequence). The CDR3 protein is CASSPRQGWNTEAFF. Here the CDR3 DNA reads TGTGCCAGCAGTCCGCGACAGGGATGGAACACTGAAGCTTTCTTT.

The chain is built from TRBV19 and TRBJ2-5; TRBD1 aligns across 11 bases. Germline CDR1 LNHDA, CDR2 SQIVND (reference sequence). The CDR3 is made up of 16 amino acids. V shed 6 bases, J shed 2 bases, and the junction held 8 bases outside the gene matches. The CDR3 protein is CASSKRDRGGQETQYF. The CDR3 nucleotides are TGTGCCAGTAGCAAGCGGGACAGGGGGGGACAAGAGACCCAGTACTTC.

The V call is TRBV4-1, the J call TRBJ2-5; D perhaps matches TRBD1 (6 bases). Trimming pared 4 bases from V and 4 bases from J, leaving 22 bases between. Per the germline V gene, CDR1 is MGHRA and CDR2 is YSYEKL. This CDR3 region has 17 residues. The DNA for the CDR3 is TGCGCCAGCAGCCGCGAAGAACAGGGTAACTTCGGAGAGACCCAGTACTTC. Protein product: CASSREEQGNFGETQYF.

This clone was found a few times. The chain uses TRBV4-2 and TRBJ2-7, with D possibly being TRBD2 (5 bases). The germline V gene has CDR1 LGHNA and CDR2 YNFKEQ. The CDR3 length is 15 residues. Deletions cut 0 bases from V and 7 bases from J, with 16 bases between. The CDR3 DNA reads as TGTGCCAGCAGCCAAGATCTACTAGTTAATCCGGAGCAGTACTTC. Residues: CASSQDLLVNPEQYF.

The chain links TRBV29-1 to TRBJ1-1; D is unclear. The CDR3 length is 13 residues. With 4 bases removed from V and 5 bases from J, the gap between germline ends came to 14 bases. CDR1 is SQVTM, CDR2 ANQGSEA, per germline. In nucleotides, the CDR3 is TGCAGCGTTGCGGCAGACCGCGGGACTGAAGCTTTCTTT. This gives the protein CSVAADRGTEAFF. Complete variable domain (other parts from reference TRBV29-1 and TRBJ1-1): SAVISQKPSRDICQRGTSLTIQCQVDSQVTMMFWYRQQPGQSLTLIATANQGSEATYESGFVIDKFPISRPNLTFSTLTVSNMSPEDSSIYLCSVAADRGTEAFFGQGTRLTVV.

This chain joins TRBV7-9 and TRBJ2-5, with D uncertain. The germline V gene encodes CDR1 SEHNR and CDR2 FQNEAQ (reference sequence). This CDR3 comprises 13 residues. V was cut by 0 bases and J by 5 bases, with 7 bases left in between. CDR3 region: CASSLAQLETQYF. The CDR3 DNA reads as TGTGCCAGCAGCTTAGCGCAACTTGAGACCCAGTACTTC.

The gene calls are TRBV2 and TRBJ2-5, with 9 bases identical to TRBD2. Germline assignment: CDR1 SNHLY and CDR2 FYNNEI. CDR3 length: 15 amino acids. The J segment lost 1 base and the V segment lost 4 bases, leaving 4 bases of the junction unmatched. The CDR3 here is CASSGGLAVQETQYF. CDR3 nucleotides: TGTGCCAGCAGTGGGGGACTAGCAGTCCAAGAGACCCAGTACTTC.

The chain combines TRBV5-6 with TRBJ2-3; D is uncertain. V shed 3 bases and J shed 6 bases, with 8 bases lying between them. Germline CDR1 SGHDT, CDR2 YYEEEE. The CDR3 is made up of 12 amino acids. The CDR3 bases are TGTGCCAGCAGCTACCTCGGGGATACGCAGTATTTT. It is translated as CASSYLGDTQYF.

The chain couples TRBV4-3 to TRBJ2-7; possibly TRBD1 for D (6 bases). The CDR3 has 16 amino acids. Germline V gene data show CDR1 as LGHNA and CDR2 as YSLEER. The V and J ends lost 5 bases and 6 bases respectively, with 23 bases between them. CDR3 residues: CASSSSQGSQDGEQYF. The CDR3 region has the DNA TGCGCCAGCAGCAGTTCACAGGGATCCCAAGATGGCGAGCAGTACTTC.

This clone was seen just once. The chain employs TRBV19 and TRBJ2-1; the match to TRBD2 covers 14 bases. Germline-derived CDR1 and CDR2 are LNHDA and SQIVND (reference sequence). With V trimmed by 0 bases and J by 6 bases, 1 base remained unmatched. The CDR3 is made up of 16 amino acids. The CDR3 DNA reads as TGTGCCAGTAGTATAGAGGGACTAGCGGGAGTCAATGAGCAGTTCTTC. It is translated as CASSIEGLAGVNEQFF.

The V gene is TRBV19, the J gene TRBJ1-2; 8 bases line up with TRBD1. Germline V gives CDR1 LNHDA, CDR2 SQIVND (reference sequence). The junction had 5 bases not matched to a gene; V was cut back by 3 bases and J by 5 bases. There are 14 residues in the CDR3. The CDR3 DNA reads as TGTGCCAGTAGTATTAGTGGACAGGGATATGGCTACACCTTC. Its protein is CASSISGQGYGYTF.

The chain has TRBV6-4 and TRBJ1-1; D not resolved. This CDR3 has 15 amino acids. Trimming shortened V by 4 bases and J by 7 bases, and 19 bases separated the two germline ends. Germline CDR1 reads MRHNA; CDR2 reads SNTAGT. CDR3 sequence: CASSVLSEGSVEAFF. DNA of the CDR3: TGTGCCAGCAGTGTATTGTCTGAGGGATCGGTTGAAGCTTTCTTT.

The chain recombines TRBV27 with TRBJ2-3; the D gene is possibly TRBD2 (5 bases). V dropped 5 bases and J dropped 6 bases, with 15 bases sitting between them. The CDR3 consists of 14 residues. Germline V gene sequence: CDR1 MNHEY, CDR2 SMNVEV (reference sequence). CDR3 in DNA: TGTGCCAGCAGTCTTCAGGCGGGCTTGGATACGCAGTATTTT. Its translation is CASSLQAGLDTQYF.

This chain joins TRBV3-1 (or the pseudogene TRBV3-2) and TRBJ2-1; TRBD1 matches at 9 bases. Trimming at V came to 4 bases and at J to 8 bases, leaving 6 bases not matched to a gene. CDR1 is LGHDT, CDR2 YNNKEL, per germline (reference sequence). The CDR3 contains 14 residues. CDR3: CASSPTGGWDEQFF. DNA of the CDR3: TGTGCCAGCAGCCCGACAGGGGGTTGGGATGAGCAGTTCTTC.

The V and J genes are TRBV5-1 and TRBJ2-5; a possible D gene is TRBD1 (6 bases). The V gene lost 5 bases and the J gene lost 1 base, with 18 bases spanning the gap. This CDR3 has 16 residues. CDR1 and CDR2 from the germline V gene are SGHRS and YFSETQ. CDR3 DNA sequence: TGCGCCAGCAGGGATTCACGTCGGGACACCCAAGAGACCCAGTACTTC. The encoded protein is CASRDSRRDTQETQYF. The whole variable domain, filled in from reference TRBV5-1 and TRBJ2-5, reads KAGVTQTPRYLIKTRGQQVTLSCSPISGHRSVSWYQQTPGQGLQFLFEYFSETQRNKGNFPGRFSGRQFSNSRSEMNVSTLELGDSALYLCASRDSRRDTQETQYFGPGTRLLVL.

This chain links TRBV27 with TRBJ1-2, with D possibly matching TRBD1 (5 bases). Trimming cost V 3 bases and J 4 bases, with 12 bases left between them. Germline CDR1 reads MNHEY; CDR2 reads SMNVEV (reference sequence). The CDR3 has 14 residues. The CDR3 loop is CASSLGRVGYGYTF. The CDR3, as DNA: TGTGCCAGCAGTTTGGGCAGGGTTGGCTATGGCTACACCTTC.

The chain carries TRBV6-5 and TRBJ1-5; D gene unclear. The germline V and J ends were trimmed by 3 bases and 6 bases, with 15 bases remaining between them. Germline V gene data show CDR1 as MNHEY and CDR2 as SVGAGI. The CDR3 covers 15 residues. The CDR3 DNA reads as TGTGCCAGCAGTTATCGCGGGGTCGTGGGTCAGCCCCAGCATTTT. The encoded protein is CASSYRGVVGQPQHF.

This clone was found once. The V and J genes are TRBV7-2 and TRBJ2-1; 8 bases are a match to TRBD2. The V and J ends lost 3 bases and 7 bases, in that order; junction bases with no gene match: 8. The CDR3 is made up of 15 amino acids. Germline CDR1 is SGHTA and CDR2 is FQGNSA. The CDR3 DNA reads TGTGCCAGCAGCTTTCTTAGCGGGATACGGAATGAGCAGTTCTTC. Protein product: CASSFLSGIRNEQFF.

The chain is built from TRBV29-1 and TRBJ2-1; D not resolved. Between the trimmed V and J ends, which lost 3 bases and 5 bases, there was a span of 11 bases. CDR3 length equals 13 residues. Germline V gene sequence: CDR1 SQVTM, CDR2 ANQGSEA. This CDR3 is CSVEASPNNEQFF. The CDR3 DNA follows: TGCAGCGTTGAGGCATCGCCGAACAATGAGCAGTTCTTC.

This clone was seen only a few times. V is TRBV11-3 and J is TRBJ1-3; D gene unclear. This CDR3 comprises 17 residues. Germline CDR1 reads SGHNT; CDR2 reads YENEEA. Trimming pared 0 bases from V and 2 bases from J, leaving 14 bases between. CDR3 protein: CASSLDQAEPPGNTIYF. CDR3 DNA sequence: TGTGCCAGCAGCTTAGATCAGGCCGAACCTCCTGGAAACACCATATATTTT.

This rearrangement joins TRBV12-3 or TRBV12-4 to TRBJ1-2; 7 bases fit TRBD1. This CDR3 has 13 residues. Unmatched junction bases numbered 9, after V lost 6 bases and J lost 8 bases. The CDR3 bases are TGTGCCAGCAGAGCGACAGGGCCCCAGGGCTACACCTTC. This gives the protein CASRATGPQGYTF.

Note on this clone: One end of the junction does not line up with germline, which may come from a read error. The V and J genes are TRBV5-5 and TRBJ2-1; the D is unclear. Germline-derived CDR1 and CDR2 are SGHKS and YYEKEE (reference sequence). CDR3 length: 11 amino acids. The DNA for the CDR3 is TGTGCCAGCAGCTCCAACAATGAGCAGTTCTTC. Translation: CASSSNNEQFF. The entire variable domain, with the rest obtained from reference TRBV5-5 and TRBJ2-1, is as follows: DAGVTQSPTHLIKTRGQQVTLRCSPISGHKSVSWYQQVLGQGPQFIFQYYEKEERGRGNFPDRFSARQFPNYSSELNVNALLLGDSALYLCASSSNNEQFFGPGTRLTVL.

This clone was detected a few times. The chain couples TRBV27 to TRBJ1-5, with 7 bases matching TRBD1. V lost 6 bases and J lost 7; bases outside the gene matches: 9. This CDR3 spans 14 amino acids. The germline V gene has CDR1 MNHEY and CDR2 SMNVEV (reference sequence). Here the CDR3 DNA reads TGTGCCAGCAGCCCCAGGGGGAAAGGGCAGCCCCAGCATTTT. This codes for CASSPRGKGQPQHF.

The chain has TRBV3-1 (or the pseudogene TRBV3-2) and TRBJ2-3, with 14 bases fitting TRBD2. The J segment lost 5 bases and the V segment lost 2 bases, leaving 6 bases of the junction unmatched. Germline V gene lookup returns CDR1 LGHDT and CDR2 YNNKEL (reference sequence). The CDR3 is made up of 17 amino acids. CDR3 nucleotides: TGTGCCAGCAGCCAACCGCAGGGACTAGCGGGGGTAGATACGCAGTATTTT. Amino acid sequence: CASSQPQGLAGVDTQYF.